This paragraph covers one T cell receptor (beta chain) sequence. Its antigen is currently unknown. Amplified TCR beta CDR3 regions derived from RNA transcripts. The study used the HTBI primer set for a first-round RT-PCR of the TCR CDR3. TCRdb itself ran the multiplex PCR reads through MiXCR, one entry per CDR3 protein. Of 650,000 to 850,000 distinct CDR3 sequences listed, about 17% are singletons. The record originates from a study of T cells in Graves' hyperthyroidism and ophthalmopathy. Across the study: Blood was drawn when the patient was first diagnosed and still untreated. Study outcomes and limitations: Blood also showed most of the thyroid clonotypes that were expanded above 0.001.

Patients aged 18 to 65 had newly diagnosed hyperthyroidism that had lasted under 2 months. At first hyperthyroidism diagnosis, before any ophthalmopathy symptoms, the blood sample was collected. The TCR originated in a woman in her 50s with Graves' hyperthyroidism that later progressed to Graves' ophthalmopathy. Sequenced sample: blood.

The CDR3 DNA reads as TGTGCCAGCAGCCTATATAATATTTTCTTT. This encodes CASSLYNIFF. The V gene is TRBV6-1, the J gene TRBJ1-1; D gene uncertain. The germline CDR1 and CDR2 sequences are MNHNS and SASEGT. The germline V and J ends were trimmed by 6 bases and 13 bases, with 12 bases remaining between them. This CDR3 spans 10 amino acids.